Shown below are 14 T cell receptor beta chains from a single sample sequenced in a study of tumor T cells in aggressive B-cell lymphoma. The method was immunoSEQ multiplex PCR; TCRdb's version includes in-frame clones alone and lacks a portion of them. This table holds about 4,900 clones, about 90% found once. Material: tumor tissue. These receptors were taken from an adult with diffuse large B cell lymphoma.

The chain employs TRBV15 and TRBJ1-4, with a possible D match to TRBD1 (6 bases). Germline V gives CDR1 LNHNV, CDR2 YYDKDF (reference sequence). V gave up 6 bases and J gave up 0 bases, with 8 bases separating them. The CDR3 runs 14 residues. The CDR3 here is CATSRGTTNEKLFF. As DNA, the CDR3 is TGTGCCACCAGTAGGGGGACAACTAATGAAAAACTGTTTTTT.

The chain couples TRBV6-1 to TRBJ2-1; possible D gene TRBD2, 6 bases. The germline CDR1 and CDR2 sequences are MNHNS and SASEGT. Trimming pared 0 bases from V and 6 bases from J, leaving 15 bases between. This CDR3 comprises 16 residues. The CDR3 coding sequence is TGTGCCAGCAGTGAAGCAACCGGGGGATTTGTCAATGAGCAGTTCTTC. This translates into CASSEATGGFVNEQFF.

This chain uses TRBV30 with TRBJ2-1; 13 bases are shared with TRBD2. The CDR3 is 14 amino acids. V lost 3 bases to trimming and J lost 12 bases; unmatched junction nucleotides: 8. From germline, CDR1 is GTSNPN and CDR2 SVGIG (reference sequence). CDR3 DNA sequence: TGTGCCTGGAGCACTAGCGGGAGGGAGGGAGGGCAGTTCTTC. Translated, it gives CAWSTSGREGGQFF. The full variable domain, rest sourced from reference TRBV30 and TRBJ2-1, is SQTIHQWPATLVQPVGSPLSLECTVEGTSNPNLYWYRQAAGRGLQLLFYSVGIGQISSEVPQNLSASRPQDRQFILSSKKLLLSDSGFYLCAWSTSGREGGQFFGPGTRLTVL.

The chain carries TRBV27 and TRBJ1-2; the D is unclear. CDR1 and CDR2 from the germline V gene are MNHEY and SMNVEV (reference sequence). The CDR3 runs 13 residues. The V end was cut by 0 bases, the J end by 8 bases, with 10 bases between. The CDR3 sequence is CASSLSASRGYTF. As DNA, the CDR3 is TGTGCCAGCAGTTTATCCGCCAGTCGAGGCTACACCTTC.

This clone was seen a few times. This rearrangement joins TRBV6-5 to TRBJ2-1; tentatively, D is TRBD2 (5 bases). This CDR3 region has 15 residues. The germline CDR1 and CDR2 sequences are MNHEY and SVGAGI. Trimming pared 1 base from V and 6 bases from J, leaving 13 bases between. In DNA, the CDR3 is TGTGCCAGCAGTTACTGGGGTTCTGAGGGCAATGAGCAGTTCTTC. Translation: CASSYWGSEGNEQFF.

The CDR3 coding sequence is TGTGCCACCTTGGACTGGCGGGGCCGGACGACGCAGTATTTT. Amino acids: CATLDWRGRTTQYF. The chain has TRBV19 and TRBJ2-3; TRBD2 is a possible D gene (6 bases). In germline, CDR1 is LNHDA, CDR2 SQIVND (reference sequence). This CDR3 comprises 14 residues. V shed 10 bases and J shed 9 bases, with 23 bases lying between them.

In regard to this clone: A junction boundary mismatches the germline segment, possibly from a read error. CDR3 sequence reads: CSVEYTCRHRGAVF. Here the CDR3 DNA reads TGCAGCGTTGAATACACGTGTAGGCACCGGGGAGCTGTTTTT. The rearrangement uses TRBV29-1 and TRBJ2-2; perhaps TRBD2 as D (5 bases). CDR1 and CDR2 (germline): SQVTM, ANQGSEA. The CDR3 runs to 14 residues.

The chain couples TRBV23-1 to TRBJ1-5; D is possibly TRBD1 (5 bases). TRBV23-1 is treated as an ORF (open reading frame) with a function not yet certain. Trimming removed 3 bases from V and 0 bases from J, with 15 bases in between. The CDR3 is 17 amino acids. The CDR3 nucleotides are TGCGCCAGCAGTCAGCGGGACCTCCCGGGTAGCAATCAGCCCCAGCATTTT. Its protein product is CASSQRDLPGSNQPQHF.

This chain uses TRBV6-5 with TRBJ2-7, with TRBD2 matching 14 bases. Germline loops: CDR1 MNHEY, CDR2 SVGAGI. Trimming removed 2 bases from V and 6 bases from J; junction bases left unmatched: 3. The CDR3 runs 15 residues. CDR3 in DNA: TGTGCCAGCAGTTACATGGGACTAGCGGGAGTCGAGCAGTACTTC. It specifies CASSYMGLAGVEQYF.

The chain is built from TRBV7-2 and TRBJ1-2; a possible D gene is TRBD1 (5 bases). Germline-derived CDR1 and CDR2 are SGHTA and FQGNSA. The V and J ends lost 5 bases and 2 bases respectively, with 9 bases between them. The CDR3 has 13 residues. The CDR3 nucleotides are TGTGCCAGCAGCGGGGGGAGGAACTATGGCTACACCTTC. It is translated as CASSGGRNYGYTF.

This clone has more than one count but fewer than ten. This CDR3 is CASSFRGSGNTIYF. In DNA form, the CDR3 reads TGTGCCAGCAGTTTCAGGGGCTCTGGAAACACCATATATTTT. The chain uses TRBV6-4 and TRBJ1-3, with TRBD1 as a possible D gene (6 bases). The CDR3 length is 14 residues. The V end lost 5 bases, the J end lost 0 bases, and 8 bases lay between the germline ends. Germline assignment: CDR1 MRHNA and CDR2 SNTAGT.

The V and J genes are TRBV9 and TRBJ2-1; 11 bases line up with TRBD2. V lost 0 bases and J lost 6; bases outside the gene matches: 11. CDR1 is SGDLS and CDR2 is YYNGEE in the germline V gene. This CDR3 spans 18 amino acids. CDR3 loop: CASSVGGLAGGPGNEQFF. Here the CDR3 DNA reads TGTGCCAGCAGCGTAGGGGGATTAGCGGGAGGGCCGGGCAATGAGCAGTTCTTC. The full variable domain, in which reference TRBV9 and TRBJ2-1 provide the parts outside the CDR3, is DSGVTQTPKHLITATGQRVTLRCSPRSGDLSVYWYQQSLDQGLQFLIQYYNGEERAKGNILERFSAQQFPDLHSELNLSSLELGDSALYFCASSVGGLAGGPGNEQFFGPGTRLTVL.

This rearrangement joins TRBV28 to TRBJ1-2, with D uncertain. Per the germline V gene, CDR1 is MDHEN and CDR2 is SYDVKM. V was clipped by 2 bases and J by 5 bases, with 15 bases between them. The length of the CDR3 is 15 residues. CDR3: CASSLRPPRGYGYTF. The CDR3 bases are TGTGCCAGCAGTTTAAGACCGCCCCGGGGATATGGCTACACCTTC.

The chain carries TRBV25-1 and TRBJ2-7; D gene ambiguous. This CDR3 region has 11 residues. From germline, CDR1 is MGHDK and CDR2 SYGVNS. V dropped 2 bases and J dropped 6 bases, with 5 bases sitting between them. This CDR3 reads CASSEISEQYF. CDR3 sequence (DNA): TGTGCCAGCAGTGAAATCTCCGAGCAGTACTTC.